This T cell receptor beta chain is from a study of T cells in Graves' hyperthyroidism and ophthalmopathy. V dropped 4 bases and J dropped 7 bases, with 13 bases sitting between them. The CDR3 contains 14 residues. Looked up from germline, CDR1 is LGHDT and CDR2 is YNNKEL (reference sequence). This clonotype was observed a handful of times. Researchers amplified the TCR beta CDR3 regions from RNA transcripts. When the TCR CDR3 underwent first-round RT-PCR, the HTBI primer set was used. TCRdb recomputed calls from the multiplex PCR reads with MiXCR, one row per CDR3 protein. The sample comprises 350,000 to 450,000 distinct CDR3 sequences, more than 11% of which are singletons, and approximately 10% rests with the top ten.

This TCR came from a woman in her fifties or sixties with Graves' hyperthyroidism. The chain employs TRBV3-1 and TRBJ1-4, with D hard to call. Sequenced: blood. CDR3 sequence: CASSLTVDGEKLFF. Here the CDR3 DNA reads TGTGCCAGCAGCCTGACGGTTGACGGTGAAAAACTGTTTTTT.